This TCR beta chain came from a study of blood T cells in healthy people across ages. Study background: Per two T cells, about one barcoded beta molecule was captured through template switching. Overall study findings and caveats: Significant beta diversity loss was already apparent by age approximately 40, declining roughly linearly. The study found TCR beta diversity correlated strongly with naive T cell percentage.

In regard to this clonotype: Its antigen is not known. A read error may produce the germline difference seen at one junction end.

CDR3 length equals 17 residues. The germline CDR1 and CDR2 sequences are SSHAT and FNYEAQ (reference sequence). Alongside a J-beta primer mix, a sample-barcoded 5' primer served in a second PCR lasting about 7 to 12 cycles. TCRdb redid the calling of the 5' RACE reads with MiXCR, one entry per CDR3 protein. The sample lists roughly 860,000 distinct CDR3 sequences; around two thirds were seen once. The chain joins TRBV7-7 to TRBJ1-2, with 10 positions matching TRBD1. The sample consisted of blood. The receptor's source is a man in his thirties or forties in good health. The CDR3 sequence: CASSIPRDRGLSYGYTF. The CDR3 DNA reads TGTGCTAGCAGCATCCCACGGGACAGGGGCCTCTCCTACGGCTACACCTTC.